This TCR beta chain appears in the sequencing data of a study of identical twins. Whole-study findings and limits: In zero-insertion analyses, partial confounding could arise from invariant MAIT and iNKT cells.

From germline, CDR1 is ENHRY and CDR2 SYGVKD. J gave up 4 bases and V 6 bases, and 6 bases lay outside the gene matches. The CDR3 has 13 residues. MiXCR was run by TCRdb on the 5' RACE reads, yielding one entry per CDR3 protein. Of about 200,000 distinct CDR3 sequences in the sample, roughly a tenth are singletons; the top ten hold 9% to 10%. This clonotype came up a few times. Its specificity is not known. The chain has TRBV10-3 and TRBJ2-7; 7 bases agree with TRBD1. The TCR was taken from a man aged 45-65 years in good health. Sequenced: memory T cells sorted from blood. The CDR3 coding sequence is TGTGCCATCAGAGCCGCGACAGGGTACGAGCAGTACTTC. Its translation: CAIRAATGYEQYF.